This TCR beta chain stems from a study of shared clonotypes between healthy human individuals. The length of the CDR3 is 13 residues. Germline V gene data show CDR1 as MNHNY and CDR2 as SVGAGI (reference sequence). With 4 bases removed from V and 4 bases from J, the gap between germline ends came to 10 bases. On this clone itself: As yet, its antigen is unknown.

The assay was immunoSEQ multiplex PCR, and TCRdb's table has in-frame clones only and misses some. The sample consists of 2 million to 3 million clones, approximately 94% of them appearing once. Findings and caveats of the study: Across subsets, estimated richness was generally greater for naive than for memory populations. Large depth notwithstanding, sorted-subset sequencing proved incomplete by rarefaction.

Sequenced input: naive CD4+ T cells sorted from blood. The subset here: CD45RA+ positively selected. V usage is TRBV6-6 and J usage is TRBJ1-2; D may be TRBD1 (6 bases). The clonotype originates from a man younger than 30 in good health. In DNA, the CDR3 is TGTGCCAGCAGTTCAGGGGAGTTCTATGGCTACACCTTC. The encoded protein is CASSSGEFYGYTF.